The 25 T cell receptor beta chains listed next were all sequenced from one sample in a study of PD-L1 blockade in urothelial cancer. Clones were read by immunoSEQ multiplex PCR, and TCRdb kept only the in-frame ones, dropping some. The sample records 48,000 or so clones, approximately 80% being singletons. Time point: peripheral blood 6 weeks after treatment start. This material consisted of PBMCs, taken around atezolizumab (anti-PD-L1) treatment. These receptors were taken from a man in his 70s with urothelial cancer.

The chain employs TRBV29-1 and TRBJ2-3; perhaps TRBD2 as D (5 bases). V lost 7 bases to trimming and J lost 0 bases, with 11 bases between them. Germline CDR1 is SQVTM and CDR2 is ANQGSEA. The CDR3 is 13 residues long. The DNA of the CDR3 is TGCAGCGGTGCGAGGACTAGCACAGATACGCAGTATTTT. This sequence encodes CSGARTSTDTQYF.

The rearrangement joins TRBV18 to TRBJ2-5; 8 positions match TRBD2. This CDR3 has 15 residues. After removal of 6 bases from V and 1 base from J, the junction contained 7 bases not matched to a gene. The germline V gene has CDR1 KGHSH and CDR2 LQKENI. CDR3: CASSPRGGPQETQYF. The CDR3 DNA is TGTGCCAGCTCTCCTCGGGGGGGGCCCCAAGAGACCCAGTACTTC.

V and J are TRBV19 and TRBJ1-5; D not certain. CDR1 is LNHDA, CDR2 SQIVND, per germline (reference sequence). The length of the CDR3 is 14 residues. Trimming removed 2 bases at V and 7 bases at J, with 12 bases between. Here the CDR3 DNA reads TGTGCCAGTAGTATATCGGGTTACTCACAGCCCCAGCATTTT. Translation: CASSISGYSQPQHF.

The rearrangement joins TRBV11-3 to TRBJ2-1; 7 bases fit TRBD1. V shed 0 bases, J shed 4 bases, and the junction held 3 bases outside the gene matches. CDR1 and CDR2 (germline): SGHNT, YENEEA. This CDR3 spans 15 amino acids. The CDR3 sequence: CASSLDRGFYNEQFF. CDR3 sequence (DNA): TGTGCCAGCAGCTTAGACAGGGGGTTTTACAATGAGCAGTTCTTC.

This rearrangement joins TRBV7-9 to TRBJ1-3, with 8 positions matching TRBD1. The V segment lost 5 bases and the J segment 4 bases; nucleotides outside the gene matches: 16. The CDR3 totals 18 residues. CDR1 SEHNR and CDR2 FQNEAQ come from the germline V gene (reference sequence). The CDR3 spells CASSPQTMTGASGNTIYF. The CDR3 DNA reads as TGTGCCAGCAGCCCCCAAACCATGACAGGGGCTTCGGGAAACACCATATATTTT.

The V and J genes are TRBV4-2 and TRBJ2-7; D is possibly TRBD2 (6 bases). The V gene lost 3 bases and the J gene lost 0 bases, with 15 bases spanning the gap. CDR1 is LGHNA, CDR2 YNFKEQ, per germline. This CDR3 is 16 amino acids long. This CDR3 reads CASSQVTGTASYEQYF. In DNA, the CDR3 is TGTGCCAGCAGCCAGGTCACCGGGACTGCCTCCTACGAGCAGTACTTC.

This rearrangement joins TRBV19 to TRBJ2-7; 8 bases line up with TRBD2. The CDR3 consists of 15 residues. Germline CDR1 LNHDA, CDR2 SQIVND (reference sequence). V shed 6 bases, J shed 5 bases, and the junction held 12 bases outside the gene matches. The CDR3 DNA reads as TGTGCCAGTAGCTCCTCTCGCGGGAGGTCCGACGAGCAGTACTTC. Encoded protein: CASSSSRGRSDEQYF.

This rearrangement joins TRBV7-2 to TRBJ2-3, with TRBD2 matching 11 bases. J gave up 0 bases and V 4 bases, and 6 bases lay outside the gene matches. The germline CDR1 and CDR2 sequences are SGHTA and FQGNSA. This CDR3 has 17 residues. CDR3 protein: CASSWTGTSGSTDTQYF. The CDR3 coding sequence is TGTGCCAGCAGCTGGACCGGGACTAGCGGCAGCACAGATACGCAGTATTTT.

The V call is TRBV5-1, the J call TRBJ2-3, with TRBD2 matching over 12 bases. The CDR3 extends over 14 amino acids. Looked up from germline, CDR1 is SGHRS and CDR2 is YFSETQ. V shed 4 bases, J shed 5 bases, and the junction held 2 bases outside the gene matches. The CDR3 reads CASSPGLAGDTQYF. CDR3 DNA sequence: TGCGCCAGCAGCCCGGGACTAGCGGGAGATACGCAGTATTTT.

The chain employs TRBV2 and TRBJ2-1; 9 bases align to TRBD1. CDR1 is SNHLY, CDR2 FYNNEI, per germline. This CDR3 is 13 amino acids long. After removal of 6 bases from V and 6 bases from J, the junction contained 3 bases not matched to a gene. CDR3 protein: CASSLTGGNEQFF. The CDR3 DNA follows: TGTGCCAGCAGCCTGACAGGGGGCAATGAGCAGTTCTTC.

The chain has TRBV4-1 and TRBJ2-1; 8 bases line up with TRBD1. Germline V gene lookup returns CDR1 MGHRA and CDR2 YSYEKL. V shed 0 bases and J 2 bases; nucleotides not matched to a gene: 3. This CDR3 contains 16 residues. The CDR3 protein is CASSQENRGTYNEQFF. CDR3 in DNA: TGCGCCAGCAGCCAAGAAAACAGGGGGACCTACAATGAGCAGTTCTTC.

In this sample, this clone turned up a few times. This sequence joins TRBV19 and TRBJ1-3; D ambiguous. V was cut by 9 bases and J by 2 bases, with 14 bases left in between. Germline assignment: CDR1 LNHDA and CDR2 SQIVND (reference sequence). The CDR3 spans 14 residues. The CDR3 sequence: CASVRGEAGNTIYF. The CDR3 nucleotides are TGTGCCAGCGTTCGTGGGGAGGCTGGAAACACCATATATTTT.

V and J are TRBV6-1 and TRBJ2-7; no definite D call. The ends were cut back, 0 bases at V and 4 bases at J, with 10 bases in the middle. Germline V CDR1 and CDR2: MNHNS, SASEGT. The CDR3 loop spans 14 amino acids. In DNA form, the CDR3 reads TGTGCCAGCAGTGAAGCAGTACAGCTATACGAGCAGTACTTC. Its protein product is CASSEAVQLYEQYF.

The rearrangement joins TRBV5-4 to TRBJ2-1, with D perhaps TRBD2 (5 bases). Trimming removed 0 bases from V and 5 bases from J, with 9 bases in between. CDR1 and CDR2 (germline): SGHNT, YYREEE (reference sequence). The CDR3 extends over 14 amino acids. CDR3 nucleotides: TGTGCCAGCAGCTTGGGAGGGCCCGACAATGAGCAGTTCTTC. Amino acids: CASSLGGPDNEQFF.

This chain uses TRBV27 with TRBJ2-1; 9 nucleotides align to TRBD1. Germline V gene sequence: CDR1 MNHEY, CDR2 SMNVEV (reference sequence). This CDR3 has 16 amino acids. The V gene end was trimmed by 4 bases and the J gene end by 7 bases; junction bases not matched to a gene: 11. This CDR3 reads CASSSRTGVLANEQFF. CDR3 in DNA: TGTGCCAGCAGTTCCAGGACAGGGGTTTTGGCAAATGAGCAGTTCTTC.

The chain recombines TRBV11-2 with TRBJ2-7; 11 bases line up with TRBD2. The germline V gene encodes CDR1 SGHAT and CDR2 FQNNGV. This CDR3 is built from 15 residues. V was clipped by 3 bases and J by 2 bases; unmatched bases: 3. Written as DNA, the CDR3 is TGTGCCAGCAGCTTGGGACTAGCGGATACCTACGAGCAGTACTTC. Protein: CASSLGLADTYEQYF. Complete variable domain (other parts from reference TRBV11-2 and TRBJ2-7): EAGVAQSPRYKIIEKRQSVAFWCNPISGHATLYWYQQILGQGPKLLIQFQNNGVVDDSQLPKDRFSAERLKGVDSTLKIQPAKLEDSAVYLCASSLGLADTYEQYFGPGTRLTVT.

A remark on this clone: Its ends do not fully match the called genes, so a read error is possible. The rearrangement links TRBV10-3 to TRBJ2-1, with a weak D call TRBD2 (7 bases). CDR1 ENHRY and CDR2 SYGVKD come from the germline V gene. The CDR3 runs 15 residues. CDR3 residues: CAGGGLPSTYNERFF. The CDR3, as DNA: TGTGCCGGGGGGGGGCTTCCTTCTACCTACAATGAGCGGTTCTTC.

This clone has more than one count but fewer than ten. CDR3 residues: CASSQVVRGNEQFF. The CDR3 DNA follows: TGCGCCAGCAGCCAAGTCGTACGCGGCAATGAGCAGTTCTTC. The chain couples TRBV4-1 to TRBJ2-1; D not resolved. There are 14 residues in the CDR3. Deletions cut 1 base from V and 6 bases from J, with 10 bases between. The germline V gene encodes CDR1 MGHRA and CDR2 YSYEKL.

The V gene is TRBV5-1, the J gene TRBJ1-1; D gene unclear. Trimming left V 2 bases short and J 0 bases short, with 14 bases between. Looked up from germline, CDR1 is SGHRS and CDR2 is YFSETQ. This CDR3 spans 16 amino acids. CDR3 sequence reads: CASSFGEGLVNTEAFF. The CDR3 region has the DNA TGCGCCAGCAGCTTCGGTGAGGGCTTAGTGAACACTGAAGCTTTCTTT.

This clone was observed a few times. This sequence joins TRBV5-1 and TRBJ1-4; tentatively, D is TRBD1 (6 bases). Looked up from germline, CDR1 is SGHRS and CDR2 is YFSETQ. The CDR3 totals 14 residues. The V end was cut by 0 bases, the J end by 7 bases, with 10 bases between. Here the CDR3 reads CASSLAGAREKLFF. The CDR3 DNA sequence: TGCGCCAGCAGCTTGGCAGGGGCCCGTGAAAAACTGTTTTTT.

The chain combines TRBV30 with TRBJ2-5; D not certain. The V end was cut by 1 base, the J end by 2 bases, with 2 bases between. CDR1 and CDR2 from the germline V gene are GTSNPN and SVGIG (reference sequence). CDR3 length: 11 amino acids. CDR3 residues: CAWSAQETQYF. CDR3 nucleotide sequence: TGTGCCTGGAGTGCTCAAGAGACCCAGTACTTC.

This chain uses TRBV9 with TRBJ1-1; D call uncertain. CDR1 is SGDLS, CDR2 YYNGEE, per germline. The V end lost 0 bases, the J end lost 1 base, and 10 bases lay between the germline ends. The length of the CDR3 is 15 residues. CDR3 nucleotides: TGTGCCAGCAGCGTAGGCGTACAGCAGAACACTGAAGCTTTCTTT. The encoded protein is CASSVGVQQNTEAFF.

The V and J genes are TRBV2 and TRBJ1-2, with D perhaps TRBD1 (6 bases). The CDR3 length is 15 residues. Trimming took 6 bases from V and 0 from J, leaving 14 bases between them. CDR1 and CDR2 from the germline V gene are SNHLY and FYNNEI. CDR3 in amino acids: CASSDTGHTNYGYTF. The CDR3 coding sequence is TGTGCCAGCAGCGATACGGGACACACTAACTATGGCTACACCTTC. Based on the CDR3 plus reference TRBV2 and TRBJ1-2, the full variable domain is EPEVTQTPSHQVTQMGQEVILRCVPISNHLYFYWYRQILGQKVEFLVSFYNNEISEKSEIFDDQFSVERPDGSNFTLKIRSTKLEDSAMYFCASSDTGHTNYGYTFGSGTRLTVV.

The genes are TRBV7-2 and TRBJ2-7; TRBD1 matches 12 bases. This CDR3 region has 14 residues. V trimming: 5 bases; J trimming: 3 bases; junction bases outside the gene matches: 2. CDR1 and CDR2 (germline): SGHTA, FQGNSA. CDR3 coding DNA: TGTGCCAGCAGCGGGACAGGGGGCCTCTACGAGCAGTACTTC. It is translated as CASSGTGGLYEQYF.

This clone was picked up a small number of times. The rearrangement links TRBV7-2 to TRBJ2-2, with TRBD2 matching 7 bases. Germline V gene lookup returns CDR1 SGHTA and CDR2 FQGNSA. J gave up 4 bases and V 5 bases, and 7 bases lay outside the gene matches. CDR3 length: 15 residues. CDR3 bases: TGTGCCAGCAGCCGACGACTAGCCCTCACCGGGGAGCTGTTTTTT. This translates into CASSRRLALTGELFF.